The 10 T cell receptor beta chains presented below share a single source sample, sequenced in a study of metastatic and nonmetastatic thyroid tumors. Ahead of thyroid surgery, no patient had received treatment of any kind. TCRdb ran MiXCR on the PCR reads. The repertoire holds tens of thousands of clones, with 20% as singletons. Sequenced: blood. The source of these receptors is a female donor with papillary thyroid cancer or a benign thyroid nodule (not recorded which). Some clones in this sample may be carry-over from other donors' samples.

V gene TRBV7-2 combines with J gene TRBJ2-7; TRBD1 matches 11 bases. V was pared by 5 bases and J by 3 bases, with 6 bases of the junction left unmatched. This CDR3 is 15 amino acids long. Germline V gives CDR1 SGHTA, CDR2 FQGNSA. CDR3 DNA sequence: TGTGCCAGCAGCCCCAGGGACAGGGGGGACTACGAGCAGTACTTC. Protein product: CASSPRDRGDYEQYF.

This clone has a count of ten or more. V gene TRBV20-1 combines with J gene TRBJ1-4; D unresolved. Germline assignment: CDR1 DFQATT and CDR2 SNEGSKA (reference sequence). Trimming pared 0 bases from V and 8 bases from J, leaving 19 bases between. The CDR3 runs to 16 residues. This chain's CDR3 is CSARDGSASEGEKLFF. The CDR3 DNA follows: TGCAGTGCTAGAGATGGATCGGCCTCAGAAGGAGAAAAACTGTTTTTT.

This clone was observed many times. This chain joins TRBV28 and TRBJ2-4; tentative D call: TRBD1 (6 bases). The CDR3 consists of 15 residues. V lost 6 bases and J 3 bases, leaving 15 bases between the germline ends. Looked up from germline, CDR1 is MDHEN and CDR2 is SYDVKM. CDR3: CASSSRTAYKNIQYF. The CDR3 coding sequence is TGTGCCAGCAGCTCCAGGACAGCCTACAAAAACATTCAGTACTTC.

Many counts were recorded for this clone. The chain combines TRBV2 with TRBJ1-1, with a weak D call TRBD1 (5 bases). From germline, CDR1 is SNHLY and CDR2 FYNNEI. V lost 3 bases, J lost 0 bases, and 14 bases lay in between. The CDR3 length is 16 residues. The CDR3 DNA reads TGTGCCAGCAGTGATAAGGGACTCCTTATGAACACTGAAGCTTTCTTT. Translating it yields CASSDKGLLMNTEAFF.

This clone was found a few times. For the CDR3, the DNA is TGTGCCAGCAGATTTAACAGGGGGTCCTACGAGCAGTACTTC. As protein: CASRFNRGSYEQYF. J is TRBJ2-7 and V is TRBV2; 8 nucleotides match TRBD1. The CDR3 has 14 amino acids. Per germline, CDR1 SNHLY and CDR2 FYNNEI. The junction had 5 bases not matched to a gene; V was cut back by 6 bases and J by 1 base.

This clone was observed a handful of times. The gene calls are TRBV28 and TRBJ1-4; 9 positions match TRBD1. The V segment lost 2 bases and the J segment 5 bases; nucleotides outside the gene matches: 9. The CDR3 has 17 residues. Germline V lookup: CDR1 MDHEN, CDR2 SYDVKM. This CDR3 is CASSLPRTGGFNEKLFF. Here the CDR3 DNA reads TGTGCCAGCAGTTTACCCCGTACAGGGGGCTTCAATGAAAAACTGTTTTTT.

This clone was found many times. This may be a read error: a much more frequent sequence differs by one nucleotide. This same CDR3 is encoded by further DNA sequences in the sample. Here the CDR3 reads CASSARQGASYEQYF. In nucleotides, the CDR3 is TGTGCCAGCAGTGCGCGACAGGGGGCCTCCTACGAGCAGTATTTC. The chain recombines TRBV2 with TRBJ2-7, with 10 bases identical to TRBD1. From germline, CDR1 is SNHLY and CDR2 FYNNEI. This CDR3 region has 15 residues.

At least ten counts were recorded for this clone. The chain combines TRBV27 with TRBJ1-5, with TRBD1 matching over 7 bases. Germline V lookup: CDR1 MNHEY, CDR2 SMNVEV (reference sequence). The CDR3 extends over 15 amino acids. V was clipped by 5 bases and J by 2 bases; unmatched bases: 6. The DNA for the CDR3 is TGTGCCAGCAGTCTCAGGGGGTTCGGCAATCAGCCCCAGCATTTT. It yields the protein CASSLRGFGNQPQHF.

The sample holds a few counts of this clone. The junction departs from the called germline gene at one end, perhaps through a read error. The chain has TRBV15 and TRBJ2-2; TRBD1 matches 8 bases. The germline gives CDR1 LNHNV, CDR2 YYDKDF (reference sequence). The CDR3 contains 17 residues. For the CDR3, the DNA is TGTGCCACCAGCGGAGGGTCCGGACAGGGAGTCACCTGGGATCTGTTTTTT. This translates into CATSGGSGQGVTWDLFF.

The table lists this clone with many counts. This chain joins TRBV6-1 and TRBJ1-3; D may be TRBD1 (6 bases). Germline lookup yields CDR1 MNHNS and CDR2 SASEGT. The CDR3 contains 15 residues. Trimming left V 5 bases short and J 0 bases short, with 11 bases between. The CDR3: CASSLRDNSGNTIYF. The CDR3 coding sequence is TGTGCCAGCAGTTTAAGGGACAACTCTGGAAACACCATATATTTT.